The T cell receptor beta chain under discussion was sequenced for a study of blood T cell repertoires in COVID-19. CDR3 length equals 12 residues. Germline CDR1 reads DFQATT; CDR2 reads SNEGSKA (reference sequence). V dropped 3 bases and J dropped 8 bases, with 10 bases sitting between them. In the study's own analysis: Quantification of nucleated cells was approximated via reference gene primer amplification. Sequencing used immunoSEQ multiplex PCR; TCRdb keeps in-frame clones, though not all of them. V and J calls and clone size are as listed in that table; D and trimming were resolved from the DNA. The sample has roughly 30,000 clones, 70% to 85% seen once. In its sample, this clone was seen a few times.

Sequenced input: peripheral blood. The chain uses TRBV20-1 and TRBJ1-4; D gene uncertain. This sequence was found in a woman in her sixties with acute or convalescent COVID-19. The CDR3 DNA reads TGCAGTGCTAGTCCGACACCGGAAAAACTGTTTTTT. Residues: CSASPTPEKLFF.